The 31 T cell receptor beta chains given below trace back to one sample, sequenced in a study of identifying expanded T cells in peripheral blood (dated by TCRdb to 2018 to 2020). Libraries were made using the immunoSEQ multiplex PCR assay. What TCRdb holds here is the immuneACCESS table cut down to in-frame rearrangements. Part of the clones is not present; checked against another copy, under half of the missing clones reflect an unresolved V gene, and the others are unexplained. The sample table holds around 100,000 clones, of which about 89% were seen once. The ten largest clones take up about 15% of the sample. The sample was blood. Receptors originate from a person aged 18 to 75 in good health.

The rearrangement joins TRBV2 to TRBJ2-5, with unresolved D. CDR1 SNHLY and CDR2 FYNNEI come from the germline V gene. V was clipped by 10 bases and J by 9 bases, with 15 bases between them. CDR3 size: 11 residues. CDR3 DNA sequence: TGTGCCACCCAGGATACCGCGGCCCAGTACTTC. As protein: CATQDTAAQYF.

The V gene is TRBV28, the J gene TRBJ1-2; 12 bases map to TRBD1. Germline V CDR1 and CDR2: MDHEN, SYDVKM. The CDR3 length is 16 residues. Trimming took 3 bases from V and 6 from J; bases not matched to a gene: 8. The CDR3 DNA follows: TGTGCCAGCAGTTTGACCGGGACAGGGGGCTATAATGGCTACACCTTC. Translation gives CASSLTGTGGYNGYTF.

V gene TRBV5-1 combines with J gene TRBJ2-3; 8 bases match TRBD1. CDR3 size: 15 residues. With 2 bases clipped from V and 6 bases from J, the junction kept 8 bases outside the gene matches. The germline gives CDR1 SGHRS, CDR2 YFSETQ. The CDR3 loop reads CASSFSQGVPDTQYF. Written as DNA, the CDR3 is TGCGCCAGCAGCTTTTCACAGGGGGTCCCGGATACGCAGTATTTT.

The J gene is TRBJ2-3, the V gene TRBV5-5; D call uncertain. V was cut by 4 bases and J by 1 base, with 13 bases left in between. The germline V gene has CDR1 SGHKS and CDR2 YYEKEE (reference sequence). CDR3 length: 15 amino acids. This CDR3 reads CASSPVAYGTDTQYF. In DNA form, the CDR3 reads TGTGCCAGCAGCCCCGTCGCGTATGGCACAGATACGCAGTATTTT.

This clone was seen a single time. This sequence joins TRBV11-2 and TRBJ2-7; D unclear. V was shortened by 5 bases and J by 8 bases, with 10 bases between the two germline ends. The germline gives CDR1 SGHAT, CDR2 FQNNGV. The CDR3 is 11 residues long. The CDR3 loop reads CASSPDIKQYF. The DNA of the CDR3 is TGTGCCAGCAGCCCTGACATAAAGCAGTACTTC. The full variable domain, with the rest looked up from reference TRBV11-2 and TRBJ2-7, is EAGVAQSPRYKIIEKRQSVAFWCNPISGHATLYWYQQILGQGPKLLIQFQNNGVVDDSQLPKDRFSAERLKGVDSTLKIQPAKLEDSAVYLCASSPDIKQYFGPGTRLTVT.

J is TRBJ2-6 and V is TRBV5-1; 7 nucleotides align to TRBD2. The CDR3 sequence is 16 residues long. Trimming cost V 7 bases and J 0 bases; bases outside gene matches: 7. Germline V lookup: CDR1 SGHRS, CDR2 YFSETQ. DNA of the CDR3: TGCGCCAGCCGGGGGGACTATGGCTCTGGGGCCAACGTCCTGACTTTC. Translation gives CASRGDYGSGANVLTF.

V gene TRBV4-3 combines with J gene TRBJ2-1; 7 bases line up with TRBD2. J was trimmed by 7 bases and V by 4 bases; bases with no gene match: 10. Germline CDR1 and CDR2: LGHNA and YSLEER. The CDR3 has 15 amino acids. The CDR3 loop is CASSPLAAAGNEQFF. In DNA form, the CDR3 reads TGCGCCAGCAGCCCGCTAGCGGCCGCAGGGAATGAGCAGTTCTTC.

The chain employs TRBV6-1 and TRBJ1-1; D remains ambiguous. CDR3 length: 12 amino acids. Germline CDR1 reads MNHNS; CDR2 reads SASEGT. V lost 7 bases, J lost 5 bases, and 11 bases lay in between. In nucleotides, the CDR3 is TGTGCCAGCACTAATGTGGGAACTGAAGCTTTCTTT. Its translation is CASTNVGTEAFF.

The table lists this clone with a count of one. The V gene is TRBV23-1, the J gene TRBJ2-2; 11 bases agree with TRBD1. TRBV23-1 is an ORF for which the function is uncertain. This CDR3 has 18 residues. The V gene end was trimmed by 6 bases and the J gene end by 7 bases; junction bases not matched to a gene: 16. The DNA of the CDR3 is TGCGCCAGCAGCCCTTACCGATTGGACAGGGGGCATGGCGGGGAGCTGTTTTTT. It yields the protein CASSPYRLDRGHGGELFF.

The chain has TRBV5-1 and TRBJ2-1, with 7 nucleotides matching TRBD2. After removal of 0 bases from V and 7 bases from J, the junction contained 13 bases not matched to a gene. The CDR3 is made up of 17 amino acids. Germline CDR1 is SGHRS and CDR2 is YFSETQ. For the CDR3, the DNA is TGCGCCAGCAGCTTGGATGGTCGGCCGGGGGGAAGTAATGAGCAGTTCTTC. Protein: CASSLDGRPGGSNEQFF. Complete variable domain (other parts from reference TRBV5-1 and TRBJ2-1): KAGVTQTPRYLIKTRGQQVTLSCSPISGHRSVSWYQQTPGQGLQFLFEYFSETQRNKGNFPGRFSGRQFSNSRSEMNVSTLELGDSALYLCASSLDGRPGGSNEQFFGPGTRLTVL.

The CDR3 sequence: CASSFNLRELWTGELFF. CDR3 bases: TGTGCCAGCAGCTTTAATTTGCGGGAGCTTTGGACCGGGGAGCTGTTTTTT. The gene calls are TRBV7-6 and TRBJ2-2; 7 positions match TRBD2. Germline-derived CDR1 and CDR2 are SGHVS and FNYEAQ. The length of the CDR3 is 17 residues. The V gene end was trimmed by 3 bases and the J gene end by 5 bases; junction bases not matched to a gene: 12.

The V gene is TRBV7-9, the J gene TRBJ2-3; D is unresolved. Between the trimmed V and J ends, which lost 5 bases and 8 bases, there was a span of 17 bases. CDR1 SEHNR and CDR2 FQNEAQ come from the germline V gene (reference sequence). The CDR3 has 14 residues. CDR3 amino acids: CASSTQNRVITQYF. In DNA, the CDR3 is TGTGCCAGCAGCACCCAAAATCGGGTGATTACGCAGTATTTT.

The chain recombines TRBV11-2 with TRBJ2-5, with unresolved D. Trimming pared 5 bases from V and 5 bases from J, leaving 15 bases between. Germline V lookup: CDR1 SGHAT, CDR2 FQNNGV. The CDR3 runs to 14 residues. The CDR3 sequence: CASSPRMSLETQYF. CDR3 in DNA: TGTGCCAGCAGCCCGAGGATGAGTTTGGAGACCCAGTACTTC.

The chain has TRBV6-5 and TRBJ2-7; D unresolved. The CDR3 runs to 15 residues. Germline CDR1 reads MNHEY; CDR2 reads SVGAGI. Trimming shortened V by 2 bases and J by 1 base, and 12 bases separated the two germline ends. CDR3 loop: CASSYTSGWSYEQYF. The CDR3 region has the DNA TGTGCCAGCAGTTACACCTCCGGGTGGTCCTACGAGCAGTACTTC.

This rearrangement joins TRBV19 to TRBJ2-5; D gene uncertain. Gene TRBJ2-7 matches the end of the DNA better, so the J call may be wrong. The germline gives CDR1 LNHDA, CDR2 SQIVND (reference sequence). This CDR3 contains 14 residues. For the CDR3, the DNA is TGTGCCAGTAGCCCTATCAAGTCCTCCTACGAGCAGTACTTC. Translating it yields CASSPIKSSYEQYF.

The rearrangement links TRBV5-1 to TRBJ2-1; weak D call: TRBD1 (5 bases). V lost 4 bases, J lost 8 bases, and 16 bases lay in between. From germline, CDR1 is SGHRS and CDR2 YFSETQ. The CDR3 has 14 residues. The CDR3 sequence: CASSTALLGHEQFF. The CDR3 region has the DNA TGCGCCAGCAGCACGGCCCTATTGGGGCATGAGCAGTTCTTC.

The chain employs TRBV7-9 and TRBJ2-5; 7 nucleotides match TRBD2. The CDR3 runs to 13 residues. The V gene end was trimmed by 8 bases and the J gene end by 3 bases; junction bases not matched to a gene: 6. CDR1 is SEHNR, CDR2 FQNEAQ, per germline (reference sequence). This CDR3 reads CASEARGEETQYF. In nucleotides, the CDR3 is TGTGCCAGCGAGGCCCGGGGGGAAGAGACCCAGTACTTC.

This clone has a single count. The chain joins TRBV11-2 to TRBJ1-1, with no clear D. The CDR3 runs to 14 residues. Per germline, CDR1 SGHAT and CDR2 FQNNGV. V dropped 1 base and J dropped 3 bases, with 9 bases sitting between them. This CDR3 is CASSLGGADTEAFF. The CDR3 DNA reads TGTGCCAGCAGCTTAGGGGGAGCGGACACTGAAGCTTTCTTT.

V gene TRBV10-3 combines with J gene TRBJ1-2, with D possibly being TRBD1 (6 bases). Trimming removed 0 bases from V and 4 bases from J, with 21 bases in between. Germline lookup yields CDR1 ENHRY and CDR2 SYGVKD. This CDR3 contains 18 residues. CDR3 sequence reads: CAISESSLGSGGLYGYTF. Written as DNA, the CDR3 is TGTGCCATCAGTGAGTCATCCCTAGGGTCGGGGGGCCTCTATGGCTACACCTTC.

This clone was detected only a few times. The J gene is TRBJ1-2, the V gene TRBV7-2, with TRBD1 identical over 9 bases. Germline CDR1 and CDR2: SGHTA and FQGNSA. The CDR3 has 13 residues. V gave up 3 bases and J gave up 8 bases; unmatched junction bases: 4. The CDR3 DNA is TGTGCCAGCAGCTTTGGGACAGGGCAAGGCTACACCTTC. Translated, it gives CASSFGTGQGYTF. The full variable domain, in which reference TRBV7-2 and TRBJ1-2 provide the parts outside the CDR3, is GAGVSQSPSNKVTEKGKDVELRCDPISGHTALYWYRQSLGQGLEFLIYFQGNSAPDKSGLPSDRFSAERTGGSVSTLTIQRTQQEDSAVYLCASSFGTGQGYTFGSGTRLTVV.

The chain uses TRBV6-5 and TRBJ2-5; possibly TRBD1 for D (5 bases). The germline V gene encodes CDR1 MNHEY and CDR2 SVGAGI. Trimming pared 6 bases from V and 5 bases from J, leaving 16 bases between. CDR3 size: 14 residues. The CDR3 nucleotides are TGTGCCAGCAGCCCCACCTTGTCAGGGGAGACCCAGTACTTC. It yields the protein CASSPTLSGETQYF.

The chain couples TRBV30 to TRBJ2-1, with D tentatively TRBD2 (6 bases). The CDR3 spans 13 residues. V was cut by 7 bases and J by 7 bases, with 17 bases left in between. CDR1 is GTSNPN, CDR2 SVGIG, per germline (reference sequence). Written as DNA, the CDR3 is TGTGCCTCTCGGGACTCTTTTGCGAATGAGCAGTTCTTC. Protein: CASRDSFANEQFF.

This chain joins TRBV5-1 and TRBJ1-2; D perhaps matches TRBD1 (5 bases). The V gene's germline CDR1 is SGHRS and CDR2 YFSETQ. The CDR3 has 14 amino acids. V was trimmed by 2 bases and J by 6 bases, leaving 14 bases between them. CDR3 region: CASSLGADGDGYTF. CDR3 nucleotides: TGCGCCAGCAGCTTAGGGGCAGATGGGGATGGCTACACCTTC.

This clone was found a few times. V gene TRBV5-5 combines with J gene TRBJ1-2, with 8 nucleotides matching TRBD1. V dropped 4 bases and J dropped 8; count of bases not matched to a gene: 10. The CDR3 consists of 14 residues. Germline lookup yields CDR1 SGHKS and CDR2 YYEKEE (reference sequence). The CDR3 sequence: CASSRPGTGGGYTF. Written as DNA, the CDR3 is TGTGCCAGCAGCAGGCCCGGGACAGGCGGAGGCTACACCTTC.

This chain joins TRBV7-7 and TRBJ2-2, with TRBD1 matching 10 bases. This CDR3 region has 17 residues. Germline V CDR1 and CDR2: SSHAT, FNYEAQ (reference sequence). J was trimmed by 3 bases and V by 5 bases; bases with no gene match: 9. This chain's CDR3 is CASSPGIGTGDTGELFF. Here the CDR3 DNA reads TGTGCCAGCAGCCCGGGGATCGGGACAGGGGACACCGGGGAGCTGTTTTTT.

The chain is built from TRBV19 and TRBJ2-3; no clear D. V lost 2 bases to trimming and J lost 0 bases, with 6 bases between them. The V gene's germline CDR1 is LNHDA and CDR2 SQIVND (reference sequence). This CDR3 is built from 14 residues. CDR3: CASSISLSTDTQYF. Written as DNA, the CDR3 is TGTGCCAGTAGTATATCCTTGAGCACAGATACGCAGTATTTT.

This chain links TRBV6-6 with TRBJ1-4, with TRBD1 matching over 7 bases. Per germline, CDR1 MNHNY and CDR2 SVGAGI (reference sequence). Trimming removed 6 bases from V and 3 bases from J; junction bases left unmatched: 7. There are 15 residues in the CDR3. The CDR3 bases are TGTGCCAGCAGACCCACCACAGGGGCTAATGAAAAACTGTTTTTT. Its translation: CASRPTTGANEKLFF.

This sequence joins TRBV10-3 and TRBJ2-7; D is tentatively TRBD1 or TRBD2 (6 bases each). The germline gives CDR1 ENHRY, CDR2 SYGVKD. V gave up 8 bases and J gave up 6 bases, with 17 bases separating them. The CDR3 consists of 13 residues. In DNA, the CDR3 is TGTGCCATCCTGGGGGGCAACGCTAGCGAGCAGTACTTC. This encodes CAILGGNASEQYF.

The chain recombines TRBV6-5 with TRBJ2-5, with 8 bases lining up with TRBD2. CDR1 is MNHEY and CDR2 is SVGAGI in the germline V gene. V shed 6 bases, J shed 1 base, and the junction held 4 bases outside the gene matches. The CDR3 loop spans 14 amino acids. CDR3 DNA sequence: TGTGCCAGCAGAACCGGGACTAGCCAAGAGACCCAGTACTTC. Protein sequence: CASRTGTSQETQYF.

The CDR3 region has the DNA TGCGCCAGCAGCCAAGAGCCATCGACTGGAAACACCATATATTTT. Translating gives CASSQEPSTGNTIYF. This chain uses TRBV4-3 with TRBJ1-3; D not resolved. V was shortened by 0 bases and J by 2 bases, with 8 bases between the two germline ends. There are 15 residues in the CDR3. Germline loops: CDR1 LGHNA, CDR2 YSLEER.

The rearrangement uses TRBV13 and TRBJ1-1; D is possibly TRBD1 (6 bases). Germline loops: CDR1 PRHDT, CDR2 FYEKMQ (reference sequence). The CDR3 contains 12 residues. V was trimmed by 5 bases and J by 11 bases, leaving 15 bases between them. CDR3 DNA: TGTGCCAGCAGCCTAATGGACAGTAGGGCTTTCTTT. Encoded protein: CASSLMDSRAFF.